This entry lists 14 T cell receptor beta chains sequenced from one sample in a study of cytomegalovirus exposure and HLA in healthy donors. PCR was performed using 60 Vbeta and 13 Jbeta primers. Only in-frame clones appear in the TCRdb table, and some are missing; sequencing was by immunoSEQ multiplex PCR. The data contain more than 85,000 clones, about 70% of them seen just once; the ten biggest clones take up less than 5%. The specimen sequenced was PBMCs. These receptors were collected from a woman younger than 35 in good health and CMV-seropositive.

This chain joins TRBV5-5 and TRBJ2-7; D may be TRBD1 (6 bases). CDR3 length: 12 amino acids. Deletions cut 0 bases from V and 6 bases from J, with 7 bases between. CDR1 is SGHKS, CDR2 YYEKEE, per germline (reference sequence). This CDR3 is CASSLVRGEQYF. The CDR3 DNA reads as TGTGCCAGCAGCTTGGTCAGGGGCGAGCAGTACTTC. Full variable domain (missing parts from reference TRBV5-5 and TRBJ2-7): DAGVTQSPTHLIKTRGQQVTLRCSPISGHKSVSWYQQVLGQGPQFIFQYYEKEERGRGNFPDRFSARQFPNYSSELNVNALLLGDSALYLCASSLVRGEQYFGPGTRLTVT.

This sequence joins TRBV18 and TRBJ1-4, with unresolved D. The CDR3 runs to 15 residues. The V end was cut by 8 bases, the J end by 0 bases, with 13 bases between. From germline, CDR1 is KGHSH and CDR2 LQKENI. The CDR3 sequence: CASALRSATNEKLFF. The CDR3 coding sequence is TGTGCCAGCGCCCTTCGCTCAGCAACTAATGAAAAACTGTTTTTT.

The CDR3 nucleotides are TGCGCCAGCAGCCAAGATCGGGGGGTAGATACGCAGTATTTT. Protein sequence: CASSQDRGVDTQYF. The chain joins TRBV4-3 to TRBJ2-3, with 7 bases that match TRBD2. From germline, CDR1 is LGHNA and CDR2 YSLEER. The junction had 2 bases not matched to a gene; V was cut back by 0 bases and J by 5 bases. CDR3 length: 14 amino acids.

The J gene is TRBJ2-5, the V gene TRBV27, with 7 bases that match TRBD1. CDR3 length: 14 residues. The junction had 6 bases not matched to a gene; V was cut back by 6 bases and J by 2 bases. Germline CDR1 is MNHEY and CDR2 is SMNVEV (reference sequence). The CDR3 DNA follows: TGTGCCAGCAGCCTTCACAGGGGTCAAGAGACCCAGTACTTC. This codes for CASSLHRGQETQYF.

The chain is built from TRBV4-3 and TRBJ1-1, with D possibly being TRBD1 (5 bases). Trimming removed 3 bases from V and 6 bases from J, with 17 bases in between. The V gene's germline CDR1 is LGHNA and CDR2 YSLEER. This CDR3 spans 15 amino acids. CDR3 nucleotides: TGCGCCAGCAGCCAGGATCCCCAGGGTACCGCTGAAGCTTTCTTT. Translation: CASSQDPQGTAEAFF.

This sequence joins TRBV19 and TRBJ1-2; 10 nucleotides align to TRBD1. With V trimmed by 7 bases and J by 4 bases, 6 bases remained unmatched. CDR1 is LNHDA and CDR2 is SQIVND in the germline V gene (reference sequence). The CDR3 is 14 amino acids. The CDR3 here is CASTPDRGSYGYTF. CDR3 DNA: TGTGCCAGTACCCCGGACAGGGGGAGCTATGGCTACACCTTC.

This CDR3 reads CAWSISGQGFYF. CDR3 nucleotide sequence: TGTGCCTGGAGTATCTCGGGACAGGGGTTCTACTTC. The chain carries TRBV30 and TRBJ2-5; 10 positions match TRBD1. The V and J ends lost 2 bases and 14 bases, in that order; junction bases with no gene match: 8. The CDR3 has 12 amino acids. Germline V lookup: CDR1 GTSNPN, CDR2 SVGIG (reference sequence).

This chain joins TRBV6-1 and TRBJ2-2; 8 bases align to TRBD1. CDR3 length: 16 residues. Germline V lookup: CDR1 MNHNS, CDR2 SASEGT. V lost 4 bases to trimming and J lost 1 base; unmatched junction nucleotides: 5. CDR3 DNA: TGTGCCAGCAGTGGTCGGGACAGGAGGAACACCGGGGAGCTGTTTTTT. It translates to CASSGRDRRNTGELFF.

V usage is TRBV6-6 and J usage is TRBJ2-3; 11 bases are shared with TRBD2. After removal of 5 bases from V and 4 bases from J, the junction contained 5 bases not matched to a gene. The CDR3 is made up of 15 amino acids. CDR1 and CDR2 (germline): MNHNY, SVGAGI (reference sequence). The CDR3 DNA is TGTGCCAGCAGTACGACTAGCGGGAAGGCAGATACGCAGTATTTT. Translated: CASSTTSGKADTQYF.

The chain carries TRBV30 and TRBJ2-7, with 9 bases that match TRBD2. V was pared by 2 bases and J by 5 bases, with 4 bases of the junction left unmatched. Germline V gene data show CDR1 as GTSNPN and CDR2 as SVGIG (reference sequence). The CDR3 totals 13 residues. The CDR3: CAWSLAGVDEQYF. The CDR3 coding sequence is TGTGCCTGGAGTTTAGCGGGAGTTGACGAGCAGTACTTC.

The chain has TRBV6-1 and TRBJ2-1; the D is unclear. Looked up from germline, CDR1 is MNHNS and CDR2 is SASEGT. Trimming shortened V by 5 bases and J by 1 base, and 9 bases separated the two germline ends. This CDR3 is 14 amino acids long. Written as DNA, the CDR3 is TGTGCCAGCAGTCCTAGTTGGTCCTACAATGAGCAGTTCTTC. It yields the protein CASSPSWSYNEQFF.

The rearrangement joins TRBV6-1 to TRBJ2-2, with 7 positions matching TRBD1. CDR1 and CDR2 from the germline V gene are MNHNS and SASEGT. V dropped 6 bases and J dropped 2; count of bases not matched to a gene: 3. The CDR3 is 14 amino acids. DNA for the CDR3: TGTGCCAGCAGGAGACAGGGAAACACCGGGGAGCTGTTTTTT. Translated, it gives CASRRQGNTGELFF.

The chain couples TRBV4-1 to TRBJ1-5; D gene unclear. V lost 2 bases and J lost 6, with 14 bases in between. Germline CDR1 and CDR2: MGHRA and YSYEKL. The CDR3 length is 15 residues. The CDR3 region has the DNA TGCGCCAGCAGCCAATATCGCTTGTCCGGTCAGCCCCAGCATTTT. This translates into CASSQYRLSGQPQHF.

This clone was detected a few times. V is TRBV19 and J is TRBJ1-2; 7 bases line up with TRBD1. Germline V gene sequence: CDR1 LNHDA, CDR2 SQIVND (reference sequence). J was trimmed by 3 bases and V by 6 bases; bases with no gene match: 4. The CDR3 totals 13 residues. CDR3 coding DNA: TGTGCCAGTAGATTGACAGGGCACTATGGCTACACCTTC. As protein: CASRLTGHYGYTF. Together with reference TRBV19 and TRBJ1-2, the CDR3 gives the full variable domain: DGGITQSPKYLFRKEGQNVTLSCEQNLNHDAMYWYRQDPGQGLRLIYYSQIVNDFQKGDIAEGYSVSREKKESFPLTVTSAQKNPTAFYLCASRLTGHYGYTFGSGTRLTVV.